These T cell receptor beta chains were read from a single sample in a study of shared clonotypes between healthy human individuals. Here immunoSEQ multiplex PCR was the method, and the copy in TCRdb shows in-frame clones only, minus some. Of around 2.5 million clones listed, over 85% are singletons. The sequencing sample was made of naive CD4+ T cells from PBMCs. The receptors originated from a man aged 18 to 35 in good health. Some clones in this sample may be carry-over from other donors' samples. Both conserved end residues are part of each CDR3. A D gene is named only where the DNA matches it firmly. The size of a clone is reported for some rows only, either as once, few or many, or as a class for expanded clones.

clone_size j_call v_call d_call cdr3_nt cdr3_aa
few TRBJ1-1 TRBV13 NA TGTGCCAGCAGTGAGGGGTACGAAGCTTTCTTT CASSEGYEAFF
NA TRBJ2-1 TRBV7-9 TRBD2 TGTGCCAGCAGCTTTTCAAGGACTAGCGGTTTCGATGAGCAGTTCTTC CASSFSRTSGFDEQFF
NA TRBJ1-1 TRBV28 NA TGTGCCAGCAGGGACACGAACACTGAAGCTTTCTTT CASRDTNTEAFF
NA TRBJ2-1 TRBV6-4 TRBD2 TGTGCCAGCAGTTCCGAAGCGGGAGTGGGATACAATGAGCAGTTCTTC CASSSEAGVGYNEQFF
NA TRBJ1-2 TRBV4-2 NA TGTGCCAGCAGCCAGGTTGCAGAACCTTCCTATGGCTACACCTTC CASSQVAEPSYGYTF
NA TRBJ2-3 TRBV5-1 TRBD2 TGCGCCAGCGCGATTGTGGGACTAGCGGGAGCAGATACGCAGTATTTT CASAIVGLAGADTQYF
NA TRBJ2-4 TRBV28 TRBD2 TGTGCCAGCAGTTTGGCCGGCGGGAGGAGGTACTTC CASSLAGGRRYF
NA TRBJ2-1 TRBV7-2 TRBD2 TGTGCCAGCAGCTTGGCCGGGACTAGCGGGAGGGCCTTCTTC CASSLAGTSGRAFF
NA TRBJ1-5 TRBV28 NA TGTGCCAGCAGTTTAAGACCCAGGAATCAGCCCCAGCATTTT CASSLRPRNQPQHF
NA TRBJ1-4 TRBV28 NA TGTGCCAGTTGGGACGGGGGTAATGAAAAACTGTTTTTT CASWDGGNEKLFF
NA TRBJ2-3 TRBV4-3 TRBD1 TGCGCCAGCAGCCAAGGTGGACAGGGCACAGATACGCAGTATTTT CASSQGGQGTDTQYF
NA TRBJ1-1 TRBV11-2 NA TGTGCCAGCAGCTTAGGAGAACGGCACAGCCCCCCTGAAGCTTTCTTT CASSLGERHSPPEAFF
NA TRBJ2-2 TRBV7-3 NA TGTGCCAGCAGCGCTTCGAACACCGGGGAGCTGTTTTTT CASSASNTGELFF
NA TRBJ2-1 TRBV5-4 TRBD2 TGTGCCAGCCGCCCCGGGACTAGCGGGATCCAGTTCTTC CASRPGTSGIQFF
NA TRBJ2-2 TRBV7-2 TRBD2 TGTGCCAGCAGCTTAGCGGGAGGGTCCGGGGAGCTGTTTTTT CASSLAGGSGELFF
NA TRBJ1-1 TRBV11-2 NA TGTGCCAGCAGCTTTTATGATGTGAACACTGAAGCTTTCTTT CASSFYDVNTEAFF
NA TRBJ2-1 TRBV5-1 NA TGCGCCAGCAGCTTGGCTGGAAACAATGAGCAGTTCTTC CASSLAGNNEQFF
NA TRBJ1-1 TRBV4-3 NA TGCGCCAGCAGCCAAGTTATTAGGGACACTGAAGCTTTCTTT CASSQVIRDTEAFF
NA TRBJ2-2 TRBV12-5 NA TGTGCTAGTGGTTTGGTACTGGGTAGGCTGAACACCGGGGAGCTGTTTTTT CASGLVLGRLNTGELFF
NA TRBJ2-5 TRBV30 NA TGTGCCTGGACAGGGACACTAATTCAAGAGACCCAGTACTTC CAWTGTLIQETQYF
NA TRBJ2-1 TRBV14 TRBD2 TGTGCCAGCAGCCAAGAACTAGCGGGAGGTGAGCAGTTCTTC CASSQELAGGEQFF
NA TRBJ2-1 TRBV9 NA TGTGCCAGCAGCGTAGTTGACAGGCCAAGCTCCTACAATGAGCAGTTCTTC CASSVVDRPSSYNEQFF